This T cell receptor (beta chain) was profiled in a study of neurological immune-mediated disorders. Study results and caveats: No CDR3 amino acid sequences recurred among expanded clones across subjects, suggesting private repertoires in all groups. The most TCR clonal expansion was seen in HTLV-1-associated myelopathy, whereas the least was seen in multiple sclerosis, below the level in healthy controls.

The time point was: technical triplicate 2. V was pared by 3 bases and J by 0 bases, with 7 bases of the junction left unmatched. The germline V gene encodes CDR1 SGHTA and CDR2 FQGNSA. The CDR3 loop spans 16 amino acids. This clonotype was counted ten times or more. Antigen specificity is unknown. 5'RACE with 10-nucleotide random UMIs produced the cDNA. Every sequencing run generated in excess of 160 million TCR-beta sequences. These sequences covered 15-18 subjects. TCRdb independently ran MiXCR on the 5' RACE reads; one entry per CDR3 protein. The sample yields about 59,000 distinct CDR3 sequences, about 24% seen once.

This TCR derives from a man in his 60s with HTLV-1-associated myelopathy (HAM/TSP). Sequenced: PBMCs. This rearrangement joins TRBV7-2 to TRBJ2-7; 8 nucleotides line up with TRBD2. The CDR3 loop is CASSLLLAADSYEQYF. The CDR3 bases are TGTGCCAGCAGCTTGCTACTAGCGGCCGACTCCTACGAGCAGTACTTC.